This TCR beta chain is from a study of blood T cell repertoires in COVID-19. Study background: The origin of the acute and convalescent COVID-19 samples was the United States, Italy and Spain. Sample material is recorded as cDNA or gDNA derived from T cells, B-cell-depleted T cells, or PBMCs.

Original handling: Amplifying reference gene primers gave estimates of nucleated cell counts. The protocol was immunoSEQ multiplex PCR, while the TCRdb copy is restricted to in-frame clones and leaves out a portion. That table gives V, J and clone size, and the DNA gave D and trimming. The table has 450,000 or so clones, 90% seen once. Trimming left V 0 bases short and J 2 bases short, with 14 bases between. This CDR3 has 16 amino acids. Germline CDR1 SEHNR, CDR2 FQNEAQ (reference sequence). Recovered status applied to Cohort 3 donors who had two consecutive negative PCRs. It also applied to those with clearance or with symptom resolution. This clone showed up just once.

This sequence originates from a man in his late teens or twenties who had recovered from COVID-19. Sample: PBMCs or T cells enriched from blood (not recorded which). The chain joins TRBV7-9 to TRBJ2-7; TRBD1 might be the D (6 bases). DNA of the CDR3: TGTGCCAGCAGCTTAGCTAGGGCAGGGGAAACCTACGAGCAGTACTTC. Residues: CASSLARAGETYEQYF.